This is a list of T cell receptor beta chains from one sample in a study of blood T cell repertoires in COVID-19. The data were produced by immunoSEQ multiplex PCR, yet TCRdb's version contains in-frame clones alone and is incomplete. In the table there are 140,000 or so clones, 75% to 90% of which are singletons. The sequenced material came from PBMCs or T cells enriched from blood (not recorded which). Source of these receptors: a man in his 60s who had recovered from COVID-19. The CDR3 runs from the conserved cysteine through the conserved F or W. Fields, in order: D gene, J gene, clone size, V gene, CDR3 protein, CDR3 DNA. The D gene is left open where the match is weak. Clone sizes are given selectively: once, few, many, or a class where the clone is expanded.

- | TRBJ2-1 | - | TRBV15 | CATSRERGTYNEQFF | TGTGCCACCAGCAGAGAAAGGGGTACCTACAATGAGCAGTTCTTC
TRBD1 | TRBJ2-7 | - | TRBV11-2 | CASSLGRDRIYEQYF | TGTGCCAGCAGCTTAGGGCGGGACAGGATCTACGAGCAGTACTTC
TRBD2 | TRBJ2-7 | - | TRBV7-9 | CASSPLGASGRGAPYEQYF | TGTGCCAGCAGCCCATTAGGGGCTAGCGGGAGAGGGGCTCCTTACGAGCAGTACTTC
TRBD2 | TRBJ2-1 | - | TRBV7-3 | CASSLTSGRPNEQFF | TGTGCCAGCAGCTTAACTAGCGGGAGGCCGAATGAGCAGTTCTTC
TRBD2 | TRBJ2-3 | - | TRBV11-2 | CASSRGSLGYF | TGTGCCAGCAGCCGCGGGAGCCTGGGGTATTTT
TRBD2 | TRBJ2-7 | - | TRBV18 | CASSPLGGNEQYF | TGTGCCAGCTCGCCCCTGGGGGGGAACGAGCAGTACTTC
TRBD1 | TRBJ2-7 | once | TRBV18 | CASSPFDRAEQYF | TGTGCCAGCTCACCGTTTGACAGGGCCGAGCAGTACTTC
TRBD1 | TRBJ2-7 | - | TRBV2 | CASRMTGGLYEQYF | TGTGCCAGCAGAATGACAGGGGGTCTTTACGAGCAGTACTTC
TRBD1 | TRBJ1-1 | - | TRBV2 | CASKGAMNTEAFF | TGTGCCAGCAAGGGGGCTATGAACACTGAAGCTTTCTTT
- | TRBJ1-1 | - | TRBV28 | CASSLWAAPEAFF | TGTGCCAGCAGTTTATGGGCGGCCCCTGAAGCTTTCTTT
- | TRBJ2-1 | - | TRBV5-5 | CASSFRVAERNNEQFF | TGTGCCAGCAGCTTCAGAGTAGCAGAGAGAAACAATGAGCAGTTCTTC
- | TRBJ1-2 | - | TRBV11-1 | CASSTGTQHYGYTF | TGTGCCAGCAGCACCGGGACACAGCATTATGGCTACACCTTC
TRBD2 | TRBJ2-1 | - | TRBV15 | CATSTWSGGPYNEQFF | TGTGCCACCAGCACTTGGTCGGGAGGCCCTTACAATGAGCAGTTCTTC
- | TRBJ1-1 | - | TRBV10-3 | CAPQYRGPPPAFF | TGTGCCCCCCAGTACCGGGGTCCCCCCCCAGCTTTCTTT
- | TRBJ1-6 | - | TRBV12-3/TRBV12-4 | CASSWGDNSPLHF | TGTGCCAGCAGTTGGGGCGATAATTCACCCCTCCACTTT
- | TRBJ2-2 | - | TRBV3-1/TRBV3-2 | CASSQVGTGELFF | TGTGCCAGCAGCCAAGTCGGCACCGGGGAGCTGTTTTTT
- | TRBJ1-2 | - | TRBV7-9 | CASSFGDTGYGYTF | TGTGCCAGCAGCTTTGGGGACACTGGCTATGGCTACACCTTC
- | TRBJ1-6 | - | TRBV28 | CASSLWDSSSPLHF | TGTGCCAGCAGTTTATGGGACAGTAGTTCACCCCTCCACTTT
- | TRBJ1-1 | - | TRBV28 | CASSGDLVLAFF | TGTGCCAGCAGTGGAGACTTAGTTTTAGCTTTCTTT
- | TRBJ2-5 | - | TRBV11-2 | CASSLGQDQETQYF | TGTGCCAGCAGCTTAGGTCAGGACCAAGAGACCCAGTACTTC
- | TRBJ1-5 | - | TRBV3-1/TRBV3-2 | CASSQTGNSNQPQHF | TGTGCCAGCAGCCAAACAGGGAATAGCAATCAGCCCCAGCATTTT
- | TRBJ1-5 | - | TRBV24-1 | CATSDGGGNQPQHF | TGTGCCACCAGTGACGGGGGAGGCAATCAGCCCCAGCATTTT
- | TRBJ1-6 | - | TRBV5-4 | CASSLDRTNSPLHF | TGTGCCAGCAGCCTGGACAGAACGAATTCACCCCTCCACTTT
- | TRBJ2-5 | once | TRBV18 | CASSPDSYRLETQYF | TGTGCCAGCTCACCGGACAGCTATCGACTCGAGACCCAGTACTTC
- | TRBJ2-7 | - | TRBV6-5 | CASSYGGLGTYEQYF | TGTGCCAGCAGTTACGGGGGCCTCGGGACCTACGAGCAGTACTTC
- | TRBJ1-2 | - | TRBV28 | CASSLKFAGLGGYTF | TGTGCCAGCAGTTTAAAATTTGCGGGGTTGGGTGGCTACACCTTC
TRBD2 | TRBJ2-7 | - | TRBV3-1/TRBV3-2 | CASSQGGGMVDEQYF | TGTGCCAGCAGCCAAGGGGGGGGTATGGTGGACGAGCAGTACTTC
- | TRBJ1-1 | - | TRBV7-9 | CASSLSNGGEAFF | TGTGCCAGCAGCTTATCGAACGGCGGTGAAGCTTTCTTT
TRBD1 | TRBJ1-1 | - | TRBV7-9 | CASSWGQGGMNTEAFF | TGTGCCAGCAGCTGGGGACAGGGGGGAATGAACACTGAAGCTTTCTTT
TRBD1 | TRBJ1-5 | - | TRBV5-6 | CASSESGTVYQPQHF | TGTGCCAGCAGCGAGTCCGGGACAGTGTATCAGCCCCAGCATTTT
TRBD1 | TRBJ1-2 | - | TRBV28 | CACWTGEFSGYTF | TGTGCCTGCTGGACAGGGGAATTCAGCGGCTACACCTTC
TRBD1 | TRBJ1-5 | - | TRBV30 | CAWSDRGNQPQHF | TGTGCCTGGAGTGACAGGGGAAATCAGCCCCAGCATTTT
- | TRBJ1-6 | - | TRBV30 | CAWSQRSSPLHF | TGTGCCTGGAGTCAACGGTCTTCACCCCTCCACTTT
- | TRBJ2-1 | few | TRBV11-2 | CASKASGSYNEQFF | TGTGCCAGCAAGGCTAGTGGGTCCTACAATGAGCAGTTCTTC
TRBD1 | TRBJ2-7 | - | TRBV3-1/TRBV3-2 | CASSQYRGPYEQYF | TGTGCCAGCAGCCAGTACAGGGGCCCCTACGAGCAGTACTTC
TRBD1 | TRBJ2-6 | - | TRBV19 | CASSDRGPGANVLTF | TGTGCCAGTAGTGACAGGGGGCCTGGGGCCAACGTCCTGACTTTC
- | TRBJ2-2 | once | TRBV27 | CASTQDANTGELFF | TGTGCCAGCACACAGGACGCGAACACCGGGGAGCTGTTTTTT
- | TRBJ1-1 | few | TRBV6-5 | CASSYPQNTEAFF | TGTGCCAGCAGTTACCCACAGAACACTGAAGCTTTCTTT
TRBD1 | TRBJ2-2 | - | TRBV3-1/TRBV3-2 | CASSQGGGGGELFF | TGTGCCAGCAGCCAAGGAGGGGGCGGCGGGGAGCTGTTTTTT
- | TRBJ2-2 | few | TRBV9 | CASRGGPAGELFF | TGTGCCAGCAGAGGGGGACCGGCCGGGGAGCTGTTTTTT
TRBD1 | TRBJ1-1 | - | TRBV2 | CASRGQLNTEAFF | TGTGCCAGCAGGGGACAGTTGAACACTGAAGCTTTCTTT
- | TRBJ2-1 | - | TRBV28 | CASTSAYNEQFF | TGTGCCAGCACTAGTGCCTACAATGAGCAGTTCTTC
TRBD2 | TRBJ2-1 | - | TRBV7-6 | CASSLRPPGLAGGRDEQFF | TGTGCCAGCAGCCTTCGTCCCCCGGGACTAGCGGGGGGGAGGGATGAGCAGTTCTTC
- | TRBJ1-4 | - | TRBV15 | CATTSGFGVDEKLFF | TGTGCCACCACCTCAGGCTTCGGGGTAGACGAAAAACTGTTTTTT
TRBD2 | TRBJ2-7 | once | TRBV18 | CASSPSLTSGGDEGGQYF | TGTGCCAGCTCGCCGAGTTTGACTAGCGGGGGAGACGAGGGCGGGCAGTACTTC
TRBD2 | TRBJ2-1 | - | TRBV27 | CASSYSGGKNEQFF | TGTGCCAGCAGTTATAGCGGGGGGAAGAATGAGCAGTTCTTC
TRBD2 | TRBJ2-7 | - | TRBV6-5 | CASRRTSGTWQEQYF | TGTGCCAGCAGGCGGACTAGCGGGACGTGGCAGGAGCAGTACTTC
- | TRBJ1-2 | - | TRBV28 | CASSPPRSYGYTF | TGTGCCAGCAGTCCCCCCCGGTCCTATGGCTACACCTTC
TRBD1 | TRBJ2-6 | - | TRBV6-4 | CASRQGAEGANVLTF | TGTGCCAGCAGACAGGGGGCGGAAGGGGCCAACGTCCTGACTTTC
- | TRBJ2-2 | - | TRBV7-9 | CASSLVRGELFF | TGTGCCAGCAGCTTAGTCAGAGGGGAGCTGTTTTTT
- | TRBJ2-5 | - | TRBV18 | CASSPSAGPETQYF | TGTGCCAGCTCACCGTCCGCGGGCCCGGAGACCCAGTACTTC
TRBD1 | TRBJ2-7 | - | TRBV7-8 | CASSSSVWTGDYEQYF | TGTGCCAGCAGCTCCTCTGTTTGGACAGGGGACTACGAGCAGTACTTC
TRBD1 | TRBJ1-4 | - | TRBV5-1 | CASSGSGTGQEKLFF | TGCGCCAGCAGCGGATCCGGGACAGGGCAGGAAAAACTGTTTTTT
TRBD2 | TRBJ2-5 | - | TRBV28 | CASSLEAGRAQYF | TGTGCCAGCAGTTTGGAGGCGGGGAGGGCCCAGTACTTC